This T cell receptor (beta chain) was identified in a study of blood T cells in healthy people across ages (dated by TCRdb to between 2015 and 2017). Notes on the research overall: In model experiments, roughly one uniquely barcoded TCR beta cDNA molecule per two T cells was captured by template switching. For two donors (one aged 18 to 30 and one aged 80 or older), the study analyzed two additional independent replicas of 1 million unique cDNA reads from the same blood draw. Donors of different ages were randomly distributed across sequencing lanes to avoid experimental bias. Four age groups were formed from the donors: young (average approximately 15 years), middle-aged (around 40), aged (approximately 60) and long-lived (roughly 81). Using deep sequencing normalized with unique cDNA molecular identifiers, the study measured how TCR beta repertoire diversity changes with age. Points the paper makes about the study in general: Because donor CMV infection status was unknown, age-related changes in expanded clonotypes were potentially confounded. The percentage of naive T cells measured by flow cytometry correlated strongly with observed TCR beta diversity. Estimates of total diversity from one million sequenced T cells were regarded as lower bounds and underestimates. As age increased, observed TCR beta diversity per million T cells dropped in a roughly linear way, and a significant reduction was already evident by age 40. Conclusive comparison of naive and antigen-experienced compartments was prevented by the profiling of bulk unsorted PBMCs. Compared with the aged group, more naive CD4+ T cells, fewer expanded clones and increased TCR diversity were shown by the long-lived group, suggesting age selection.

Library preparation employed 5' RACE. Sequencing relied on an Illumina HiSeq 2500. A second PCR of roughly 7 to 11 cycles was performed with a sample-barcoded 5' primer and a J-beta primer mix. A template-switch 5' adaptor carrying 12 random nucleotides introduced a unique molecular identifier onto each TCR beta cDNA molecule. Each sample yielded at least 2.5 million CDR3-containing paired-end reads. First-strand cDNA was synthesized from all RNA with the Mint cDNA synthesis kit, primed by a TRBC-specific oligonucleotide. All cDNA was treated with uracil-DNA glycosylase and then went through a first 18-cycle PCR with the universal primers M1SS and BC2_uni_R. The paper's data handling went like this. For normalization, 1 million high-quality reads, each with a distinct molecular identifier, were randomly selected from each sample. Reads with shared molecular identifiers were discarded instead of being binned into consensus sequences. MiTCR, run with a Q25 quality threshold and the strictest error-elimination algorithm, handled CDR3 identification, clonotype clustering and error correction. Lower-bound total TCR beta diversity was estimated with a nonparametric unseen species model using Euler transformation. The public reads were reanalyzed by TCRdb: fastp trimming at Q25, MiXCR alignment, in-frame beta chains only. Duplicate CDR3 protein sequences are folded into a single record with the most common DNA and genes. Here the V and J calls rest on TCRdb's processing, not on the authors' analysis. This sample holds around 1.5 million distinct CDR3 sequences; around 59% were observed only once. The ten most abundant clones make up roughly 7% of the sample.

Including cysteine and phenylalanine, the CDR3 has 16 amino acids. Solely the CDR3 DNA is kept, with 48 bases framed from the first base. Here V drops 6 bases and J drops 4 bases, and the junction holds 14 bases not matched to any gene. Per the germline V gene, MDHEN is the CDR1 and SYDVKM is the CDR2. There are a few counts of this clonotype. The target of this receptor is not known. Per-base quality was not reported, and no clone a single base away is much larger than it. Systemically healthy Caucasian individuals from Russia, approximately 39 in total and aged 6 to 90 years, were included as donors. Each donor gave roughly 9 milliliters of peripheral blood, drawn into EDTA-treated Vacutainer tubes. PBMCs were isolated by Ficoll-Paque density-gradient centrifugation, with at least 7 million obtained per sample. Total RNA was extracted from PBMCs with Trizol reagent, with at least 5.5 micrograms obtained per sample. For every donor, an aliquot of PBMCs went through flow cytometry to measure the percentages of naive CD45RAhigh/CD27high T cells.

The TCR sequence derives from a man aged 18 to 29 in good health. The sequencing sample was made of blood. Recombination connected TRBV28 to TRBJ2-5, with TRBD1 matching 7 junction bases. The sequenced DNA is TGTGCCAGCAGCCCCGGGGCAACATCAGGGGGAGAGACCCAGTACTTC. Protein translation: CASSPGATSGGETQYF.